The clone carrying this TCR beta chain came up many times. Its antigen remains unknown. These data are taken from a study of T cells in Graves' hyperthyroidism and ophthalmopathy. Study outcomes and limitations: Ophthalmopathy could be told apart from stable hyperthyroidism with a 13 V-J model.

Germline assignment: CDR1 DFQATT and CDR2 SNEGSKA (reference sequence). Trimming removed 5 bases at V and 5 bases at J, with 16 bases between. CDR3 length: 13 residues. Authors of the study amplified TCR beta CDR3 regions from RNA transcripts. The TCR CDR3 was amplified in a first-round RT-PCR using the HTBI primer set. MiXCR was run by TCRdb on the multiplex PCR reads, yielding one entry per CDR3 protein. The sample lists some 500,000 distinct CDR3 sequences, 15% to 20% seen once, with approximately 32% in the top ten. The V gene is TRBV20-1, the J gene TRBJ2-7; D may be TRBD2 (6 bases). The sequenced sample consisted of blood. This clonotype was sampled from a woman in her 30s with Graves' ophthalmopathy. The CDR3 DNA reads TGCAGTGCTGAGAGACTAGGAACTGACGAGCAGTACTTC. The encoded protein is CSAERLGTDEQYF.